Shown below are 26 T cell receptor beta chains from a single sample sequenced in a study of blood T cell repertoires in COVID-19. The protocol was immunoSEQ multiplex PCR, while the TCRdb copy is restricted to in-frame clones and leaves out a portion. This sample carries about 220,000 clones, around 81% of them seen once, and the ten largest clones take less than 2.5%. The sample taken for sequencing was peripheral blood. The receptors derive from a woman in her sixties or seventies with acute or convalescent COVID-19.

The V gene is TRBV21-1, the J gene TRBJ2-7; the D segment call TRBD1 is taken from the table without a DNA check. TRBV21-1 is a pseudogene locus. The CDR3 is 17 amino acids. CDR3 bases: TGTGCCAGCAGCAAAAGGGGACAGGGCCATGAAGCCTACGAGCAGTACTTC. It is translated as CASSKRGQGHEAYEQYF.

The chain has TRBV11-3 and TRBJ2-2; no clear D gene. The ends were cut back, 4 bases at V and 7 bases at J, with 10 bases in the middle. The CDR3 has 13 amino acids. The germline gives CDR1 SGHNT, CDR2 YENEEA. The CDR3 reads CASSSLTGGELFF. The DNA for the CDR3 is TGTGCCAGCAGCTCCCTCACGGGCGGGGAGCTGTTTTTT.

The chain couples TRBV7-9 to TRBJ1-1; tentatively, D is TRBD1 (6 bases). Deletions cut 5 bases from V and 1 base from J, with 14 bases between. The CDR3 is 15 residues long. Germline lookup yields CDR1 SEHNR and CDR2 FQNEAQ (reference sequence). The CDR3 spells CASSPQGLGNTEAFF. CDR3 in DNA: TGTGCCAGCAGCCCGCAGGGGCTGGGGAACACTGAAGCTTTCTTT. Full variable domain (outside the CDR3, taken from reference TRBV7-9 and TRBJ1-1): DTGVSQNPRHKITKRGQNVTFRCDPISEHNRLYWYRQTLGQGPEFLTYFQNEAQLEKSRLLSDRFSAERPKGSFSTLEIQRTEQGDSAMYLCASSPQGLGNTEAFFGQGTRLTVV.

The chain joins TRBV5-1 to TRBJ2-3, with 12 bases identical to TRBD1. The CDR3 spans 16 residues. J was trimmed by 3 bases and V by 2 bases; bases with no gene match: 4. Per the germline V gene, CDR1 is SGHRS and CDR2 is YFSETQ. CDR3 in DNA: TGCGCCAGCAGCTTCTGGGACAGGGGGCCAACAGATACGCAGTATTTT. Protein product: CASSFWDRGPTDTQYF.

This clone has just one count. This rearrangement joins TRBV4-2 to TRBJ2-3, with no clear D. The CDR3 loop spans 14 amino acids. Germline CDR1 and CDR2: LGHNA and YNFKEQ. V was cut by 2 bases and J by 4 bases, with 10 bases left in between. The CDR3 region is CASSQNRGPDTQYF. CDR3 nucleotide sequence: TGTGCCAGCAGCCAAAACCGAGGCCCAGATACGCAGTATTTT.

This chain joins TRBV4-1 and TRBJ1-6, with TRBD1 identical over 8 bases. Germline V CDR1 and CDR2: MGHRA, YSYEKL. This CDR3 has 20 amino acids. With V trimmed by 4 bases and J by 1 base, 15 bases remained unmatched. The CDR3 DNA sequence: TGCGCCAGCAGCCGTCGACAGGGGTCGACGGGGAGTTCCTATAATTCACCCCTCCACTTT. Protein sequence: CASSRRQGSTGSSYNSPLHF.

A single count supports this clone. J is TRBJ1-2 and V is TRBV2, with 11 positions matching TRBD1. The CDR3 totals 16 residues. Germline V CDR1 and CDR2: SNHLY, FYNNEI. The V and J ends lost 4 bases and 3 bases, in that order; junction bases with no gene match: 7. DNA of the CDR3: TGTGCCAGCAGTGGCCTTTGGACAGGGGGCTACTATGGCTACACCTTC. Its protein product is CASSGLWTGGYYGYTF.

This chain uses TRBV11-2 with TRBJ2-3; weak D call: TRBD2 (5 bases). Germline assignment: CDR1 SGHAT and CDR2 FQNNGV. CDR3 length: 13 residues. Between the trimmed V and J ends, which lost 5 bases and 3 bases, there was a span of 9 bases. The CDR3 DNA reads TGTGCCAGCAGCCCGCGGGCAACAGATACGCAGTATTTT. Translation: CASSPRATDTQYF.

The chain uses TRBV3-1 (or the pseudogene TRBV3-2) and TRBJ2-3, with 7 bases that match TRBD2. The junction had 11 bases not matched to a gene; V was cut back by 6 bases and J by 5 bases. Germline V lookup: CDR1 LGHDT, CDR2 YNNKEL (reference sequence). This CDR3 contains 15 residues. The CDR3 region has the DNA TGTGCCAGCAGACGGGGCGGGGGTACTTTAGATACGCAGTATTTT. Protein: CASRRGGGTLDTQYF.

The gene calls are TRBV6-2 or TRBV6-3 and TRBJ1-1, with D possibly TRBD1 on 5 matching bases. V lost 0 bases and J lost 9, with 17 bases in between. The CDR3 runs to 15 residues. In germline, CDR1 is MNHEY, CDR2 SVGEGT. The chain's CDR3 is CASSYSISGGSKAFF. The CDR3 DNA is TGTGCCAGCAGTTACTCGATCTCCGGGGGAAGTAAAGCTTTCTTT.

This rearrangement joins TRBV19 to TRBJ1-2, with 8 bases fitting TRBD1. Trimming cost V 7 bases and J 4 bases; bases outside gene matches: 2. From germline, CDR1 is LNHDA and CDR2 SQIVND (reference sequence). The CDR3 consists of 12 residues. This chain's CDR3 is CASNQGAYGYTF. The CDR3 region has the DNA TGTGCCAGTAACCAGGGGGCCTATGGCTACACCTTC.

CDR3 sequence reads: CASSPRGGTNTEAFF. The CDR3 DNA reads as TGTGCCAGCAGCCCCAGGGGAGGGACCAACACTGAAGCTTTCTTT. The J gene is TRBJ1-1, the V gene TRBV6-6; D perhaps matches TRBD1 (6 bases). The germline gives CDR1 MNHNY, CDR2 SVGAGI (reference sequence). The V gene lost 6 bases and the J gene lost 2 bases, with 16 bases spanning the gap. CDR3 length: 15 amino acids.

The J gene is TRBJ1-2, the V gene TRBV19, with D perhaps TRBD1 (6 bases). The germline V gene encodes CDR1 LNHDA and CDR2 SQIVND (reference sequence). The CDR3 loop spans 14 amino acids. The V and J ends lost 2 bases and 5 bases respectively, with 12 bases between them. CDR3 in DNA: TGTGCCAGTAGTATATCAGGGGCCAGGTATGGCTACACCTTC. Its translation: CASSISGARYGYTF.

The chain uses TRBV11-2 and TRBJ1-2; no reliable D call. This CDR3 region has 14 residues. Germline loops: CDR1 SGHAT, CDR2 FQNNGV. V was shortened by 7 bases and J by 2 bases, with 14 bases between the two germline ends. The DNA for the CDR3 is TGTGCCAGCACCTTGGGCCCGGCCAACTATGGCTACACCTTC. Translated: CASTLGPANYGYTF.

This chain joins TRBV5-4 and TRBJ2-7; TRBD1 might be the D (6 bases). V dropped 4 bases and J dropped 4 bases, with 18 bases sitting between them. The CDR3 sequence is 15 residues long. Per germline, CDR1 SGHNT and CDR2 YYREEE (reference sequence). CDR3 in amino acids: CASSLSARGSYEQYF. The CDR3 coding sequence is TGTGCCAGCAGCCTGTCCGCGAGGGGGTCATACGAGCAGTACTTC.

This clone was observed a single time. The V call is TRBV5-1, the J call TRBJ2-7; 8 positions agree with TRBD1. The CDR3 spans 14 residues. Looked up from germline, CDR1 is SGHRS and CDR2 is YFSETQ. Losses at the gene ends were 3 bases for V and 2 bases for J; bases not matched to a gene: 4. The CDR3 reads CASSSRTGTYEQYF. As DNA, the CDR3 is TGCGCCAGCAGCTCCAGGACAGGGACCTACGAGCAGTACTTC.

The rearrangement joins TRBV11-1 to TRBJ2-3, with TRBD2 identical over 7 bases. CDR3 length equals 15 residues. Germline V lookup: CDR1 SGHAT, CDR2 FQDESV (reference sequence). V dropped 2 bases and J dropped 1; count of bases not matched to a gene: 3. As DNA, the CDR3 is TGTGCCAGCAGCTTATTTCTAGCGGGCACAGATACGCAGTATTTT. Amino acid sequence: CASSLFLAGTDTQYF.

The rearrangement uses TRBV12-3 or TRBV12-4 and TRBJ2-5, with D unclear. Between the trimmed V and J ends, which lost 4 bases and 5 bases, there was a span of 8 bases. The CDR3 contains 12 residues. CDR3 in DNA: TGTGCCAGCAGTTATGGGCGCGAGACCCAGTACTTC. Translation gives CASSYGRETQYF.

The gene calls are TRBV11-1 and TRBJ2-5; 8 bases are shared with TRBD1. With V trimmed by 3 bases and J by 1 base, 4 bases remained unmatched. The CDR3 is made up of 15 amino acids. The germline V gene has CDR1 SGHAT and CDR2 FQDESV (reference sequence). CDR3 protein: CASSLGQVFQETQYF. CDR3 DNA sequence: TGTGCCAGCAGCTTGGGACAGGTTTTCCAAGAGACCCAGTACTTC.

The CDR3 DNA reads as TGTGCCAGCAGCCAAGAAGAACGGGGGTGGGGGACGTTAGCCAAAAACATTCAGTACTTC. Protein: CASSQEERGWGTLAKNIQYF. The rearrangement uses TRBV4-2 and TRBJ2-4; the D gene is possibly TRBD2 (6 bases). CDR3 size: 20 residues. Germline V lookup: CDR1 LGHNA, CDR2 YNFKEQ. The V and J ends lost 0 bases and 0 bases respectively, with 21 bases between them.

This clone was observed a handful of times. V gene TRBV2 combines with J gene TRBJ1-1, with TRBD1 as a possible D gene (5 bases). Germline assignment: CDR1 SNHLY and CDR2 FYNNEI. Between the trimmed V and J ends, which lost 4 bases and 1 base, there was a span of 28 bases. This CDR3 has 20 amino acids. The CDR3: CASSAYASQVFPNTNTEAFF. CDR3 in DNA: TGTGCCAGCAGTGCGTACGCATCACAGGTTTTTCCGAACACGAACACTGAAGCTTTCTTT.

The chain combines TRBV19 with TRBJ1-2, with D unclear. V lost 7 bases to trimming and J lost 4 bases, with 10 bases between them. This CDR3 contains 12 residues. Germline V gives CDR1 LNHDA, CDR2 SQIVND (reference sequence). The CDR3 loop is CASKEGSYGYTF. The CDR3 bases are TGTGCCAGTAAAGAGGGATCCTATGGCTACACCTTC.

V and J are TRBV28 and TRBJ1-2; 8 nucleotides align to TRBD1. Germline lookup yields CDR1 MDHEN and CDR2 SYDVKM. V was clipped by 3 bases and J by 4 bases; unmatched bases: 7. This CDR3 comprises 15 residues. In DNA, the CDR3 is TGTGCCAGCAGTTTTCCGACAGGGGCCTCCTATGGCTACACCTTC. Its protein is CASSFPTGASYGYTF.

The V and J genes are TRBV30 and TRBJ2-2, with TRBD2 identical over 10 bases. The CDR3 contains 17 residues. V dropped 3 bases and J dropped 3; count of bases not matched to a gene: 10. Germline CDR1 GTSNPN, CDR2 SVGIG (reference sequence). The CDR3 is CAWRKLDSGGYTGELFF. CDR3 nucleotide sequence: TGTGCCTGGAGAAAGTTGGATAGCGGGGGGTACACCGGGGAGCTGTTTTTT.

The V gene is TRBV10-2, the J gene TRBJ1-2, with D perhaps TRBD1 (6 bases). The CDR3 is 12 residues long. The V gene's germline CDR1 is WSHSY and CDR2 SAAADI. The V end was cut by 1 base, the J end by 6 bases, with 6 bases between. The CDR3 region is CASSEYRDGYTF. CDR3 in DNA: TGCGCCAGCAGTGAGTACAGGGATGGCTACACCTTC.

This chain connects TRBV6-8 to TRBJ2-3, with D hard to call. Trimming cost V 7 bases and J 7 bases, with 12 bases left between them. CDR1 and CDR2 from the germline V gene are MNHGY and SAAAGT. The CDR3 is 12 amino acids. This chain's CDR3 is CASTPARYTQYF. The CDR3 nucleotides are TGTGCCAGCACCCCAGCGCGGTATACGCAGTATTTT.